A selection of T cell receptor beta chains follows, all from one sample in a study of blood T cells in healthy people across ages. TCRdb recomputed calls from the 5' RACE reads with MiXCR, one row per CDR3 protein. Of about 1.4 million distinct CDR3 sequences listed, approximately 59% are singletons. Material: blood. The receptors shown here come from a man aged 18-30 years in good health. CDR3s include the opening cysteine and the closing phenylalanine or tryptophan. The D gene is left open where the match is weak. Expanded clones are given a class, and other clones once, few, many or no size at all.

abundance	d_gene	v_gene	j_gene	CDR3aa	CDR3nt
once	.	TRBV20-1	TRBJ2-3	CSAASVAEASADTQYF	TGCAGTGCCGCGTCGGTAGCGGAGGCCTCGGCAGATACGCAGTATTTT
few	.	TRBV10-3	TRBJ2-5	CAISEPAQLGTQYF	TGTGCCATCAGTGAGCCGGCTCAGTTAGGGACCCAGTACTTC
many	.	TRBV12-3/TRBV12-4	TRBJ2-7	CASSPGSEQYF	TGTGCCAGCAGTCCAGGGAGCGAGCAGTACTTC
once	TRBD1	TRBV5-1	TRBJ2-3	CASSSVPGQGDTQYF	TGCGCCAGCAGCTCTGTCCCGGGACAGGGGGATACGCAGTATTTT
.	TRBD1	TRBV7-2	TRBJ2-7	CASSSTGLEQYF	TGTGCCAGCAGCTCGACAGGGCTTGAGCAGTACTTC
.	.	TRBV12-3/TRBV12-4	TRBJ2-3	CASSLTTVESRTDTQYF	TGTGCCAGCAGTTTAACGACAGTTGAGTCACGCACGGATACGCAGTATTTT
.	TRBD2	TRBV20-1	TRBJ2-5	CSAELAGGPSWSGETQYF	TGCAGTGCAGAACTAGCGGGAGGGCCTAGTTGGTCCGGGGAGACCCAGTACTTC
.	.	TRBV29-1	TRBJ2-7	CSVEVATGNEQYF	TGCAGCGTTGAAGTTGCGACAGGAAACGAGCAGTACTTC
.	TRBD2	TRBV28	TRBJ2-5	CASRGRDYGETQYF	TGTGCCAGCAGGGGGAGGGACTATGGGGAGACCCAGTACTTC
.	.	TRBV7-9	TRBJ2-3	CASSQLGTTDTQYF	TGTGCCAGCAGTCAGCTAGGGACTACAGATACGCAGTATTTT
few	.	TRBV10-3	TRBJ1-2	CAPVPHRENLYGYTF	TGTGCCCCTGTCCCCCACAGGGAGAACCTCTATGGCTACACCTTC
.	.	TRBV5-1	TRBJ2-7	CASSPGSFLGDRGEQYF	TGCGCCAGCAGCCCGGGTTCATTTCTGGGGGACCGCGGGGAGCAGTACTTC
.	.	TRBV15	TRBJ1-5	CATSRDRGVSQPQHF	TGTGCCACCAGCAGAGATCGGGGGGTCAGTCAGCCCCAGCATTTT
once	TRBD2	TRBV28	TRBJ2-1	CASSTQLAGVSSSYNEQFF	TGTGCCAGCAGTACCCAACTAGCGGGTGTCAGCTCCTCCTACAATGAGCAGTTCTTC
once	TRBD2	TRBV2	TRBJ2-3	CASGRGGASTDTQYF	TGTGCCAGCGGGAGGGGCGGGGCTAGCACAGATACGCAGTATTTT
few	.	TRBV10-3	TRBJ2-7	CAISESGGGASYEQYF	TGTGCCATCAGTGAGTCGGGAGGGGGCGCGTCCTACGAGCAGTACTTC
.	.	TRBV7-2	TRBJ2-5	CASSQISETQYF	TGTGCCAGCAGCCAAATATCCGAGACCCAGTACTTC
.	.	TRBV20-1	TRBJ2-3	CSAREASPGSTDTQYF	TGCAGTGCTAGAGAAGCTAGCCCTGGGAGCACAGATACGCAGTATTTT
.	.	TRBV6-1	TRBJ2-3	CASQKLGTAGTDTQYF	TGTGCCAGTCAAAAATTAGGGACCGCGGGGACAGATACGCAGTATTTT
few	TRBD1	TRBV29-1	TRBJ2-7	CSVAGGLLVEQYF	TGCAGCGTTGCAGGGGGCCTCCTCGTCGAGCAGTACTTC
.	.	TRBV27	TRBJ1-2	CASSLNGQPNYGYTF	TGTGCCAGCAGTTTAAACGGCCAGCCTAACTATGGCTACACCTTC
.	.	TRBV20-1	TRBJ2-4	CSARLGTQNIQYF	TGCAGTGCTAGGCTAGGCACCCAAAACATTCAGTACTTC
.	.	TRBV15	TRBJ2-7	CATSRELPGQGRFDEQYF	TGTGCCACCAGCAGAGAGTTACCAGGCCAGGGACGTTTCGACGAGCAGTACTTC
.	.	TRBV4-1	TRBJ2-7	CASSPDVSRGYEQYF	TGCGCCAGCAGCCCCGACGTGAGTAGGGGCTACGAGCAGTACTTC
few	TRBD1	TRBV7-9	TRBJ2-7	CASSLDRVSYEQYF	TGTGCCAGCAGCTTGGACAGGGTGTCCTACGAGCAGTACTTC
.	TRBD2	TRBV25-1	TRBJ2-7	CASSEEGRGSYEQYF	TGTGCCAGCAGTGAAGAGGGGAGGGGATCCTACGAGCAGTACTTC
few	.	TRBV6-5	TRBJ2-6	CASSRGPTGANVLTF	TGTGCCAGCAGTCGCGGGCCTACCGGGGCCAACGTCCTGACTTTC
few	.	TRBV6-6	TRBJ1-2	CASSYTGGYTF	TGTGCCAGCAGTTACACTGGTGGCTACACCTTC
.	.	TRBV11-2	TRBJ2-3	CASSLDRTGTDTQYF	TGTGCCAGCAGCTTAGATCGAACAGGGACAGATACGCAGTATTTT
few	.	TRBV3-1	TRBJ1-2	CASSQAGEYGYTF	TGTGCCAGCAGCCAGGCAGGGGAATATGGCTACACCTTC
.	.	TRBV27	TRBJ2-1	CASSDRARSYNEQFF	TGTGCCAGCAGCGACAGAGCTCGTTCCTACAATGAGCAGTTCTTC
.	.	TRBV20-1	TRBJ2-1	CGAPTGSSYNEQFF	TGCGGAGCCCCTACGGGCAGCTCCTACAATGAGCAGTTCTTC
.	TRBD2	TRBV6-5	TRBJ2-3	CASSYSMASGRSTDTQYF	TGTGCCAGCAGTTACTCGATGGCTAGCGGGAGAAGCACAGATACGCAGTATTTT
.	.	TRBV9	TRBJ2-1	CASSVDGKSYNEQFF	TGTGCCAGCAGCGTAGATGGTAAAAGCTACAATGAGCAGTTCTTC
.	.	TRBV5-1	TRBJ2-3	CASIAGLPNTDTQYF	TGCGCCAGCATCGCGGGACTTCCAAACACAGATACGCAGTATTTT
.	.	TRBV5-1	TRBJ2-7	CASSFRWGTYEQYF	TGCGCCAGCAGCTTCCGCTGGGGTACCTACGAGCAGTACTTC
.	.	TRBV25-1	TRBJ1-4	CASSDPGHLGEKLFF	TGTGCCAGCAGTGACCCGGGACACCTCGGAGAAAAACTGTTTTTT
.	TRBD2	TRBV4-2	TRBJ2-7	CASSQVAAGEGYEQYF	TGTGCCAGCAGCCAAGTCGCAGCGGGAGAAGGCTACGAGCAGTACTTC
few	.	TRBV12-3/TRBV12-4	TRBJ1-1	CASYMGTEAFF	TGTGCCAGCTATATGGGCACTGAAGCTTTCTTT
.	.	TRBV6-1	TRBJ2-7	CASCERVGLYEQYF	TGTGCCAGCTGTGAAAGGGTGGGCCTCTACGAGCAGTACTTC
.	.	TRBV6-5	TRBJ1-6	CASSGRVLNSPLHF	TGTGCCAGCAGTGGCAGGGTACTCAATTCACCCCTCCACTTT
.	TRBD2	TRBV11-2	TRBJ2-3	CASSLRTSGNQGTQYF	TGTGCCAGCAGCCTCCGGACTAGCGGGAATCAGGGTACGCAGTATTTT
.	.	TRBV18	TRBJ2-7	CASSPPGPIYEQYF	TGTGCCAGCTCACCACCGGGTCCGATCTACGAGCAGTACTTC
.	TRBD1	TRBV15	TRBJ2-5	CATSDPGTGGLETQYF	TGTGCCACCAGCGACCCCGGGACAGGGGGCCTAGAGACCCAGTACTTC
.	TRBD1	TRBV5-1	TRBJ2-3	CASSTGQAITDTQYF	TGCGCCAGCAGCACAGGACAGGCTATCACAGATACGCAGTATTTT
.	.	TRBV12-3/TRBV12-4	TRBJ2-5	CASSLSGPNPYRTSTEQYF	TGTGCCAGCAGTTTGTCGGGACCGAACCCTTACCGTACGAGCACGGAGCAGTACTTC
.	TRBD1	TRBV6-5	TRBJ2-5	CASSPLGQGETQYF	TGTGCCAGCAGTCCCCTGGGACAGGGCGAGACCCAGTACTTC
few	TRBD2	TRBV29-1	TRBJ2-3	CSAAMGGSTDTQYF	TGCAGCGCCGCTATGGGGGGGAGCACAGATACGCAGTATTTT
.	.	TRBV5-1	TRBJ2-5	CASTSQTIQSKETQYF	TGCGCCAGCACGTCCCAGACCATACAGAGTAAAGAGACCCAGTACTTC
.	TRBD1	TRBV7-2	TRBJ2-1	CASSLGPGQAYNEQFF	TGTGCCAGCAGCTTAGGCCCGGGACAGGCCTACAATGAGCAGTTCTTC
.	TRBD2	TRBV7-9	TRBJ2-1	CASSLRLAGESSYNEQFF	TGTGCCAGCAGCTTAAGACTAGCGGGAGAGAGCTCCTACAATGAGCAGTTCTTC
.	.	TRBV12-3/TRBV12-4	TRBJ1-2	CASSLGHSAYGYTF	TGTGCCAGCAGCTTGGGGCATTCTGCGTATGGCTACACCTTC
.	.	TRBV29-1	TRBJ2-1	CSVAPARQPPYNEQFF	TGCAGCGTGGCCCCAGCCCGACAGCCACCTTACAATGAGCAGTTCTTC
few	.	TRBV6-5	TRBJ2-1	CASSPPQGAIEFF	TGTGCCAGCAGTCCGCCGCAGGGTGCAATTGAGTTCTTC
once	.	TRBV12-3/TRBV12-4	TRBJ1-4	CASSLTDLNEKLFF	TGTGCCAGCAGTTTGACAGACTTAAATGAAAAACTGTTTTTT
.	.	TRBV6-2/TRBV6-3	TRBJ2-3	CASSLRVEGDTQYF	TGTGCCAGCAGTCTCAGGGTCGAAGGAGATACGCAGTATTTT
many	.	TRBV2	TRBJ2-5	CASSESETQYF	TGTGCCAGCAGTGAATCTGAGACCCAGTACTTC
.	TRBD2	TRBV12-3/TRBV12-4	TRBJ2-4	CASSLRGRGPRDVQYF	TGTGCCAGCAGTTTACGTGGGAGGGGTCCGAGGGACGTTCAGTACTTC
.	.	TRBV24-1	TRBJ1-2	CATSDPVYGCTF	TGTGCCACCAGTGACCCAGTCTATGGCTGCACCTTC